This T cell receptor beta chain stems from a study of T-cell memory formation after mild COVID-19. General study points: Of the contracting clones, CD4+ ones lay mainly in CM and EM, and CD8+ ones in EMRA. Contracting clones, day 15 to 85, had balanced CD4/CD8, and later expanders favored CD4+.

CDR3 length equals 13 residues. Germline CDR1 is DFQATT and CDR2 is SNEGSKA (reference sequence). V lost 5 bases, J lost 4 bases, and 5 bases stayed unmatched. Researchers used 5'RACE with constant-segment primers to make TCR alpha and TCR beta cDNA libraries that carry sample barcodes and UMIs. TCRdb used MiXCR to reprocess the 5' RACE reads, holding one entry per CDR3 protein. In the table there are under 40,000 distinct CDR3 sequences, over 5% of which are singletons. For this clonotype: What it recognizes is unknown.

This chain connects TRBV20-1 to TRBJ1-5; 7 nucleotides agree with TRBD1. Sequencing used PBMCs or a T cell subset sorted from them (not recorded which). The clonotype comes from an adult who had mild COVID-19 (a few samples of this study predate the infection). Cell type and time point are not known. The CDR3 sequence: CSAPTGANQPQHF. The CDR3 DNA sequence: TGCAGTGCTCCTACAGGGGCGAATCAGCCCCAGCATTTT.